The 29 T cell receptor beta chains presented below share a single source sample, sequenced in a study of T cell clonality in common variable immunodeficiency. Assay used: immunoSEQ multiplex PCR; TCRdb lists only in-frame clones, some missing. The record shows about 39,000 clones for this sample, with no singletons present. The sequencing input was peripheral blood mononuclear cells. The receptors shown here come from a person between 18 and 75 years old in good health.

In this sample, this clone turned up many times. Coverage ceases 3 residues before the CDR3 finishes, and the germline J gene fills in the end. This chain joins TRBV10-1 and TRBJ2-3; 14 positions match TRBD2. Germline CDR1 and CDR2: WNHNN and SYGVQD (reference sequence). The trim removed 6 bases at V and 0 bases at J, leaving 5 bases unmatched. This CDR3 contains 17 residues. The sequenced part of the CDR3 DNA is TGCGCCAGCAGCGGACTAGCGGGAGGCCTTAGCACAGATACG. It yields the protein CASSGLAGGLSTDT. The CDR3 reads in full as CASSGLAGGLSTDTQYF.

This clone was observed at least ten times. The read ends 3 residues shy of where the CDR3 ends; the end is completed using the germline J gene. The chain carries TRBV20-1 and TRBJ2-3; D might be TRBD2 (7 bases). V gave up 3 bases and J gave up 3 bases, with 13 bases separating them. The CDR3 length is 14 residues. Germline CDR1 is DFQATT and CDR2 is SNEGSKA (reference sequence). The part of the CDR3 DNA that was read is TGCAGTGCTAGTACCAGGGGAGGGACAGATACG. As protein: CSASTRGGTDT. The full-length CDR3 reads as CSASTRGGTDTQYF.

This clone has just a few counts. The read comes to an end 3 residues before the CDR3 does, leaving the germline J gene to fill in the end. The J gene is TRBJ2-2, the V gene TRBV2; tentatively, D is TRBD1 or TRBD2 (5 bases each). This CDR3 has 15 amino acids. Germline CDR1 reads SNHLY; CDR2 reads FYNNEI. The sequenced CDR3 bases are TGTGCCAGCAGTGGTCGGGAATCTGGGGCCAACGTG. This sequence encodes CASSGRESGANV. The whole CDR3 is CASSGRESGANVLFF.

This clone was observed at least ten times. The observed sequence ends 3 residues before the CDR3 terminus, with the missing tail filled in from the germline J gene. The chain recombines TRBV6-1 with TRBJ2-6, with a weak D call TRBD2 (6 bases). The length of the CDR3 is 15 residues. Germline CDR1 and CDR2: MNHNS and SASEGT. The V end lost 4 bases, the J end lost 2 bases, and 9 bases lay between the germline ends. CDR3 loop: CASSGWGAGANVLTF. The sequenced part of the CDR3 DNA is TGTGCCAGCAGTGGTTGGGGGGCTGGGGCCAACGTC.

There are many counts of this clone. The CDR3 end is not reached by the read, which stops 3 residues before it; the germline J gene fills it in. This chain links TRBV20-1 with TRBJ2-6, with 12 bases that match TRBD1. V lost 6 bases to trimming and J lost 4 bases; unmatched junction nucleotides: 13. Germline V lookup: CDR1 DFQATT, CDR2 SNEGSKA (reference sequence). The CDR3 is 18 residues long. This CDR3 is CSALGTGQGAAGANVLTF. The sequenced CDR3 bases are TGCAGTGCGCTCGGGACGGGACAGGGGGCCGCCGGGGCCAACGTC.

This clone has ten or more counts. The read halts 3 residues ahead of the CDR3 end, with the missing end drawn from the germline J gene. The chain recombines TRBV2 with TRBJ1-2; perhaps TRBD1 as D (6 bases). The CDR3 spans 11 residues. Germline V gene lookup returns CDR1 SNHLY and CDR2 FYNNEI. Trimming removed 10 bases from V and 7 bases from J, with 13 bases in between. The covered CDR3 bases are TGTGCCATCACAACAGGGTTTGGC. Residues: CAITTGFG. The full CDR3 reads CAITTGFGYTF.

This clone was recorded many times. Sequencing ends 3 residues short of the CDR3 end; the germline J gene provides the rest. The chain has TRBV7-9 and TRBJ2-1, with 10 bases matching TRBD2. The CDR3 extends over 14 amino acids. Germline assignment: CDR1 SEHNR and CDR2 FQNEAQ (reference sequence). The junction had 6 bases not matched to a gene; V was cut back by 8 bases and J by 5 bases. The covered CDR3 bases are TGTGCCAGCCACCGGACTAGCGGAGACAATGAG. Its protein is CASHRTSGDNE. In full, the CDR3 is CASHRTSGDNEQFF.

This clone was seen many times. The read ends 3 residues shy of where the CDR3 ends; the end is completed using the germline J gene. The chain is built from TRBV6-2 or TRBV6-3 and TRBJ1-5, with a tentative D call TRBD1 (5 bases). CDR3 size: 15 residues. From germline, CDR1 is MNHEY and CDR2 SVGEGT. V was clipped by 5 bases and J by 6 bases, with 17 bases between them. CDR3 DNA (partial): TGTGCCAGCAGTACCGGGACTGATGGCATTCAGCCC. Its translation is CASSTGTDGIQP. The whole CDR3 reads CASSTGTDGIQPQHF.

In its sample, this clone was seen many times. The DNA ends 3 residues before the CDR3 does, and the rest of the CDR3 is filled in from the germline J gene. The chain uses TRBV20-1 and TRBJ2-1; TRBD2 aligns across 7 bases. After removal of 6 bases from V and 8 bases from J, the junction contained 7 bases not matched to a gene. CDR3 length: 12 residues. Germline CDR1 is DFQATT and CDR2 is SNEGSKA (reference sequence). This chain's CDR3 is CSATGLLDEQFF. The covered CDR3 bases are TGCAGTGCGACGGGACTACTCGATGAG.

The sample holds many counts of this clone. The read gets to within 3 residues of the CDR3 end, and the germline J gene fills in the rest. V and J are TRBV20-1 and TRBJ2-5; 8 bases match TRBD2. This CDR3 spans 13 amino acids. Germline CDR1 DFQATT, CDR2 SNEGSKA (reference sequence). J lost 3 bases, V lost 3 bases, and 3 bases had no gene match. The sequenced CDR3 bases are TGCAGTGCTAGCCGGGGGGGGAAAGAGACC. Encoded protein: CSASRGGKET. The entire CDR3 sequence reads CSASRGGKETQYF.

Sample share makes this clone medium-sized (0.01 to 0.1%). This CDR3 is CASSLISGEDEQFF. Incomplete CDR3 DNA: TGTGCCAGCAGCTTAATTAGCGGAGAGGATGAG. V is TRBV7-9 and J is TRBJ2-1, with TRBD2 as a possible D gene (6 bases). The read ends 3 residues shy of where the CDR3 ends; the end is completed using the germline J gene. The CDR3 is 14 amino acids. V lost 2 bases, J lost 8 bases, and 13 bases lay in between. CDR1 and CDR2 from the germline V gene are SEHNR and FQNEAQ (reference sequence). The whole variable domain, filled in from reference TRBV7-9 and TRBJ2-1, reads DTGVSQNPRHKITKRGQNVTFRCDPISEHNRLYWYRQTLGQGPEFLTYFQNEAQLEKSRLLSDRFSAERPKGSFSTLEIQRTEQGDSAMYLCASSLISGEDEQFFGPGTRLTVL.

At least ten counts were recorded for this clone. The read ends 3 residues before the CDR3 terminus; that terminus is restored from the germline J gene. V is TRBV20-1 and J is TRBJ2-2, with 12 bases fitting TRBD2. The CDR3 contains 19 residues. Germline values: CDR1 DFQATT, CDR2 SNEGSKA (reference sequence). The sequenced CDR3 bases are TGCAGTGCTAGCGGCTTACTACTAGCGGGAGGATCTGGGGCCAACGTG. This gives the protein CSASGLLLAGGSGANV. The CDR3 in its entirety is CSASGLLLAGGSGANVLFF.

This clone has at least ten counts. The read ends 3 residues early relative to the CDR3; the germline J gene fills the gap. V usage is TRBV29-1 and J usage is TRBJ2-7; TRBD1 is a possible D gene (5 bases). Germline CDR1 SQVTM, CDR2 ANQGSEA. V dropped 5 bases and J dropped 2 bases, with 16 bases sitting between them. This CDR3 region has 14 residues. Partial CDR3 DNA: TGCAGCGTTACGGCAGGGAATGGGGCCTACGAG. This encodes CSVTAGNGAYE. The whole CDR3 sequence reads CSVTAGNGAYEQYF.

This clone showed up many times. The read gets to within 3 residues of the CDR3 end, and the germline J gene fills in the rest. The chain employs TRBV20-1 and TRBJ2-3; a weak D match, TRBD2 (5 bases). The germline CDR1 and CDR2 sequences are DFQATT and SNEGSKA (reference sequence). This CDR3 is 16 amino acids long. Deletions cut 1 base from V and 1 base from J, with 15 bases between. This CDR3 reads CSARVIGLAGTDTQYF. The part of the CDR3 DNA that was read is TGCAGTGCTAGAGTGATTGGTCTAGCAGGCACAGATACG.

A few counts support this clone. Sequencing ends 3 residues short of the CDR3 end; the germline J gene provides the rest. The rearrangement uses TRBV20-1 and TRBJ2-3; 7 bases map to TRBD2. The V gene's germline CDR1 is DFQATT and CDR2 SNEGSKA (reference sequence). V lost 0 bases, J lost 0 bases, and 12 bases stayed unmatched. The CDR3 sequence is 18 residues long. This CDR3 is CSARDGGGEHGSTDTQYF. The sequenced part of the CDR3 DNA is TGCAGTGCTAGAGATGGGGGGGGAGAACACGGAAGCACAGATACG.

Many counts were recorded for this clone. The read ends 3 residues early relative to the CDR3; the germline J gene fills the gap. J is TRBJ2-5 and V is TRBV7-9; tentatively, D is TRBD1 (6 bases). V shed 5 bases and J shed 4 bases, with 14 bases lying between them. Germline values: CDR1 SEHNR, CDR2 FQNEAQ (reference sequence). CDR3 length: 14 residues. The part of the CDR3 DNA that was read is TGTGCCAGCAGCACTCCAGGGGATCGAGAGACC. It specifies CASSTPGDRET. The whole CDR3 region reads CASSTPGDRETQYF.

This clone has ten or more counts. CDR3 sequence reads: CASIRGWNEQYF. The DNA read from the CDR3 is TGTGCCAGCATCAGGGGATGGAACGAG. V gene TRBV2 combines with J gene TRBJ2-7; tentative D call: TRBD1 (6 bases). The sequenced fragment ends 3 residues before the CDR3 boundary, so the rest is inferred from the germline J gene. CDR1 and CDR2 (germline): SNHLY, FYNNEI. V gave up 7 bases and J gave up 5 bases, with 12 bases separating them. The CDR3 sequence is 12 residues long.

This clone was counted many times. CDR3 DNA, as far as it was read: TGTGCCATCAGTGAGCTAAGCGGGAGGAGCACCGGGGAG. Amino acid sequence: CAISELSGRSTGE. The full CDR3 is CAISELSGRSTGELFF. The chain couples TRBV10-3 to TRBJ2-2; 9 nucleotides agree with TRBD2. Read coverage stops 3 residues before the CDR3 terminus; the germline J gene supplies the remainder. This CDR3 region has 16 residues. V was clipped by 2 bases and J by 4 bases; unmatched bases: 5. Germline CDR1 and CDR2: ENHRY and SYGVKD.

This clone was seen ten or more times. With the read ending 3 residues before the CDR3 end, the germline J gene is used to fill in that end. This rearrangement joins TRBV7-8 to TRBJ2-7; 10 bases fit TRBD1. CDR3 length: 15 amino acids. Germline V lookup: CDR1 SGHVS, CDR2 FQNEAQ. The junction had 8 bases not matched to a gene; V was cut back by 5 bases and J by 4 bases. The chain's CDR3 is CASSPGTGAAYEQYF. The CDR3 bases that were read are TGTGCCAGCAGCCCGGGGACAGGGGCGGCTTACGAG.

Concerning this clone itself: A read error may account for a junction end that differs from germline. Coverage ceases 3 residues before the CDR3 finishes, and the germline J gene fills in the end. The rearrangement joins TRBV23-1 to TRBJ2-3; 10 bases fit TRBD1. TRBV23-1 qualifies as an ORF whose function is uncertain. The CDR3 has 19 residues. Here the CDR3 reads CASTQIKKGQGGRTDTQYF. The sequenced CDR3 bases are TGCGCCAGCACTCAAATAAAAAAAGGACAGGGGGGGAGGACAGATACG.

This clone was recorded a few times. CDR3 sequence reads: CASSFTGNSPLHF. CDR3 DNA, as far as it was read: TGTGCCAGCAGCTTCACAGGAAATTCACCC. The rearrangement uses TRBV7-3 and TRBJ1-6; D is possibly TRBD1 (5 bases). The read ends 3 residues shy of where the CDR3 ends; the end is completed using the germline J gene. Germline V gives CDR1 SGHTA, CDR2 FQGTGA. Trimming took off 3 bases at V and 7 bases at J, with 7 bases between the two ends. This CDR3 has 13 residues.

This clone was picked up many times. The CDR3 extends 3 residues past the end of the read, so its final part is completed from the germline J gene. The chain couples TRBV20-1 to TRBJ2-7, with 7 bases identical to TRBD1. Losses at the gene ends were 6 bases for V and 0 bases for J; bases not matched to a gene: 8. Per the germline V gene, CDR1 is DFQATT and CDR2 is SNEGSKA (reference sequence). The length of the CDR3 is 14 residues. Here the CDR3 reads CSATPGTVSYEQYF. Partial CDR3 DNA: TGCAGTGCGACCCCCGGGACAGTCTCCTACGAG.

This clone was seen repeatedly, ten times or more. From the germline J gene comes the end of the CDR3, since the read stops 3 residues before it. The gene calls are TRBV19 and TRBJ2-3, with a weak D call TRBD1 (6 bases). Germline V gives CDR1 LNHDA, CDR2 SQIVND (reference sequence). The CDR3 runs 15 residues. The V end lost 5 bases, the J end lost 0 bases, and 12 bases lay between the germline ends. CDR3 bases read: TGTGCCAGTAGTCCAGGGACACCCAGCACAGATACG. Amino acids: CASSPGTPSTDT. Given in full, the CDR3 is CASSPGTPSTDTQYF.

This clone occurred many times. Read data end 3 residues before the CDR3 end; the end is taken from the germline J gene. The chain has TRBV6-1 and TRBJ1-1; 7 bases match TRBD1. The V and J ends lost 3 bases and 5 bases, in that order; junction bases with no gene match: 6. The CDR3 consists of 14 residues. The V gene's germline CDR1 is MNHNS and CDR2 SASEGT. CDR3 residues: CASSERGQTTEAFF. CDR3 DNA, as far as it was read: TGTGCCAGCAGTGAGAGGGGGCAGACTACTGAA.

This clone came up many times. Sequencing ends 3 residues short of the CDR3 end; the germline J gene provides the rest. This sequence joins TRBV11-2 and TRBJ1-1; 8 positions match TRBD1. The J segment lost 1 base and the V segment lost 5 bases, leaving 6 bases of the junction unmatched. The CDR3 is 15 amino acids. From germline, CDR1 is SGHAT and CDR2 FQNNGV. The sequenced part of the CDR3 DNA is TGTGCCAGCAGCGGGCGGACAGGGCGGAACACTGAA. Encoded protein: CASSGRTGRNTE. The entire CDR3 protein is CASSGRTGRNTEAFF.

The table lists this clone with many counts. CDR3 DNA (partial): TGTGCCAGCAGCCAAGATGTGTCTAGCGGGAGCTACGAG. This translates into CASSQDVSSGSYE. The entire CDR3 reads CASSQDVSSGSYEQYF. The chain carries TRBV14 and TRBJ2-7; 10 bases fit TRBD2. The read halts 3 residues ahead of the CDR3 end, with the missing end drawn from the germline J gene. The CDR3 sequence is 16 residues long. J lost 3 bases, V lost 0 bases, and 5 bases had no gene match. Germline CDR1 reads SGHDN; CDR2 reads FVKESK. Combining the CDR3 with reference TRBV14 and TRBJ2-7 gives the whole variable domain EAGVTQFPSHSVIEKGQTVTLRCDPISGHDNLYWYRRVMGKEIKFLLHFVKESKQDESGMPNNRFLAERTGGTYSTLKVQPAELEDSGVYFCASSQDVSSGSYEQYFGPGTRLTVT.

This clone was seen ten or more times. This chain's CDR3 is CATTSGRAGVETQYF. The sequenced part of the CDR3 DNA is TGCGCCACGACTAGCGGGAGGGCCGGGGTGGAGACC. The chain carries TRBV5-1 and TRBJ2-5, with TRBD2 identical over 14 bases. The read ends 3 residues early relative to the CDR3; the germline J gene fills the gap. With V trimmed by 9 bases and J by 5 bases, 9 bases remained unmatched. The CDR3 length is 15 residues. Germline V gives CDR1 SGHRS, CDR2 YFSETQ.

This clone was counted at least ten times. The read gets to within 3 residues of the CDR3 end, and the germline J gene fills in the rest. The genes are TRBV5-1 and TRBJ1-1; TRBD1 matches 8 bases. V dropped 0 bases and J dropped 4; count of bases not matched to a gene: 2. Germline V gives CDR1 SGHRS, CDR2 YFSETQ. This CDR3 comprises 14 residues. CDR3: CASSLGDRTTEAFF. CDR3 DNA, as far as it was read: TGCGCCAGCAGCTTGGGGGACAGGACCACTGAA.

This clone has a count of ten or more. The CDR3 extends 3 residues past the end of the read, so its final part is completed from the germline J gene. The V and J genes are TRBV5-4 and TRBJ2-2, with D maybe TRBD2 (6 bases). CDR1 and CDR2 from the germline V gene are SGHNT and YYREEE (reference sequence). The CDR3 loop spans 15 amino acids. CDR3 DNA, as far as it was read: TGTGCCAGCAGCACTTTTGGAGGGGCTAATGAAAAG. Its translation is CASSTFGGANEK. The whole CDR3 is CASSTFGGANEKLFF. Full variable domain (rest looked up from reference TRBV5-4 and TRBJ2-2): ETGVTQSPTHLIKTRGQQVTLRCSSQSGHNTVSWYQQALGQGPQFIFQYYREEENGRGNFPPRFSGLQFPNYSSELNVNALELDDSALYLCASSTFGGANEKLFFGEGSRLTVL.